These 24 T cell receptor beta chains share one sample of origin, sequenced in a study of neoadjuvant nivolumab and ipilimumab in lung cancer. Clones were read by immunoSEQ multiplex PCR, and TCRdb kept only the in-frame ones, dropping some. The table lists about 7,700 clones, approximately 91% of them singletons. The sample was tumor tissue, taken after neoadjuvant nivolumab, alone or with ipilimumab, at or shortly before surgery. The receptor set was obtained from an adult with non-small cell lung cancer. Some clones in this sample may be carry-over from other donors' samples.

The genes are TRBV11-2 and TRBJ1-5, with a weak D call TRBD1 (5 bases). The CDR3 is 16 amino acids. V was trimmed by 5 bases and J by 0 bases, leaving 14 bases between them. CDR1 is SGHAT, CDR2 FQNNGV, per germline. CDR3 amino acids: CASSNPPGDSNQPQHF. The CDR3 DNA is TGTGCCAGCAGCAACCCCCCGGGGGATAGCAATCAGCCCCAGCATTTT.

This clone showed up just once. The CDR3 loop is CASREGLAINTGELFF. CDR3 DNA: TGTGCCAGCCGAGAAGGACTAGCGATAAACACCGGGGAGCTGTTTTTT. The J gene is TRBJ2-2, the V gene TRBV27, with 9 bases fitting TRBD2. The germline CDR1 and CDR2 sequences are MNHEY and SMNVEV (reference sequence). The CDR3 has 16 residues. V lost 8 bases, J lost 2 bases, and 9 bases stayed unmatched.

This chain connects TRBV6-5 to TRBJ2-7, with 10 bases matching TRBD2. Trimming took 6 bases from V and 0 from J; bases not matched to a gene: 5. This CDR3 region has 15 residues. Germline V gene data show CDR1 as MNHEY and CDR2 as SVGAGI. The CDR3 coding sequence is TGTGCCAGCAGCCGTGGACTAGCGGCCTCCTACGAGCAGTACTTC. It is translated as CASSRGLAASYEQYF.

V is TRBV7-9 and J is TRBJ1-4; D gene ambiguous. CDR3 length equals 14 residues. Trimming pared 6 bases from V and 4 bases from J, leaving 12 bases between. The germline V gene has CDR1 SEHNR and CDR2 FQNEAQ (reference sequence). CDR3 sequence: CASRVGGDNEKLFF. In DNA, the CDR3 is TGTGCCAGCAGGGTAGGAGGTGATAATGAAAAACTGTTTTTT.

This chain connects TRBV19 to TRBJ1-2; no definite D call. Deletions cut 4 bases from V and 6 bases from J, with 9 bases between. The CDR3 has 12 residues. Germline CDR1 is LNHDA and CDR2 is SQIVND (reference sequence). The CDR3 DNA is TGTGCCAGTAGTACGTACAGAGATGGCTACACCTTC. This encodes CASSTYRDGYTF.

The chain couples TRBV19 to TRBJ2-3, with D possibly being TRBD1 (6 bases). V was cut by 3 bases and J by 2 bases, with 12 bases left in between. Germline CDR1 and CDR2: LNHDA and SQIVND (reference sequence). The CDR3 spans 15 residues. CDR3 coding DNA: TGTGCCAGTAGTATTAGAACAGGGTACACAGATACGCAGTATTTT. This sequence encodes CASSIRTGYTDTQYF.

This clone turned up a few times. V is TRBV5-4 and J is TRBJ2-4; D is possibly TRBD1 (5 bases). Trimming stripped 4 bases from V and 5 bases from J, with 16 bases between. The length of the CDR3 is 15 residues. Germline-derived CDR1 and CDR2 are SGHNT and YYREEE (reference sequence). The CDR3 nucleotides read TGTGCCAGCAGCCGCAGGGATGTGAAGGAAAACATTCAGTACTTC. Its translation: CASSRRDVKENIQYF.

The J gene is TRBJ2-2, the V gene TRBV1. TRBV1 is a pseudogene segment. The CDR3 consists of 14 residues. In DNA form, the CDR3 reads TGCACCAGCAGCCAACCAAACAACACCGGGGAGCTGTTTTTT. Translated, it gives CTSSQPNNTGELFF.

The chain combines TRBV9 with TRBJ2-5; TRBD2 might be the D (5 bases). The CDR3 contains 14 residues. Trimming left V 1 base short and J 5 bases short, with 12 bases between. Germline loops: CDR1 SGDLS, CDR2 YYNGEE. CDR3 sequence: CASSVSSEVETQYF. CDR3 sequence (DNA): TGTGCCAGCAGCGTAAGCTCGGAGGTTGAGACCCAGTACTTC.

The chain uses TRBV2 and TRBJ2-7; D remains unclear. Trimming left V 4 bases short and J 3 bases short, with 7 bases between. Germline CDR1 is SNHLY and CDR2 is FYNNEI. This CDR3 comprises 12 residues. CDR3 amino acids: CASSGSSYEQYF. The CDR3 region has the DNA TGTGCCAGCAGTGGCAGCAGCTACGAGCAGTACTTC.

V gene TRBV18 combines with J gene TRBJ2-3; 8 bases are shared with TRBD2. This CDR3 is built from 15 residues. J was trimmed by 6 bases and V by 6 bases; bases with no gene match: 11. Germline CDR1 is KGHSH and CDR2 is LQKENI. CDR3 residues: CASSSISGAVDTQYF. Here the CDR3 DNA reads TGTGCCAGCTCCTCGATTAGCGGGGCGGTGGATACGCAGTATTTT. The variable domain in full, with the rest retrieved from reference TRBV18 and TRBJ2-3, is NAGVMQNPRHLVRRRGQEARLRCSPMKGHSHVYWYRQLPEEGLKFMVYLQKENIIDESGMPKERFSAEFPKEGPSILRIQQVVRGDSAAYFCASSSISGAVDTQYFGPGTRLTVL.

CDR3 amino acids: CASSLYRGPGSGNTIYF. As DNA, the CDR3 is TGTGCCAGCAGCCTCTACAGGGGACCTGGCTCTGGAAACACCATATATTTT. The rearrangement joins TRBV7-9 to TRBJ1-3, with 7 positions matching TRBD1. From germline, CDR1 is SEHNR and CDR2 FQNEAQ (reference sequence). The CDR3 runs to 17 residues. V shed 5 bases and J 0 bases; nucleotides not matched to a gene: 10.

J is TRBJ2-3 and V is TRBV30; D is perhaps TRBD1 or TRBD2 (5 bases each). Per germline, CDR1 GTSNPN and CDR2 SVGIG (reference sequence). The CDR3 runs 14 residues. Trimming removed 1 base from V and 2 bases from J, with 10 bases in between. CDR3 residues: CAWSGGRDTDTQYF. Written as DNA, the CDR3 is TGTGCCTGGAGTGGGGGGAGAGACACAGATACGCAGTATTTT.

The V call is TRBV18, the J call TRBJ1-1; unclear D gene. Trimming left V 2 bases short and J 6 bases short, with 7 bases between. CDR3 length equals 12 residues. Looked up from germline, CDR1 is KGHSH and CDR2 is LQKENI. CDR3 in amino acids: CASSPNRAEAFF. The CDR3 DNA follows: TGTGCCAGCTCACCAAATAGAGCTGAAGCTTTCTTT.

The CDR3 DNA reads as TGCGCCAGCAGCTTGGACCCTAGCGGAGCCGAGCAGTACTTC. Protein product: CASSLDPSGAEQYF. This chain uses TRBV5-1 with TRBJ2-7, with 7 bases that match TRBD2. V trimming: 0 bases; J trimming: 6 bases; junction bases outside the gene matches: 6. Germline V gene lookup returns CDR1 SGHRS and CDR2 YFSETQ. CDR3 length: 14 amino acids.

Here the CDR3 reads CASSPLQETQYF. As DNA, the CDR3 is TGTGCCAGCTCACCCCTCCAAGAGACCCAGTACTTC. The rearrangement joins TRBV18 to TRBJ2-5; D gene uncertain. Trimming removed 3 bases from V and 1 base from J, with 3 bases in between. The CDR3 runs 12 residues. Germline V gene sequence: CDR1 KGHSH, CDR2 LQKENI.

The CDR3: CASSLVDTQYF. CDR3 DNA: TGTGCCAGCAGCTTGGTAGATACGCAGTATTTT. The chain carries TRBV5-4 and TRBJ2-3; D is undetermined. Trimming shortened V by 0 bases and J by 5 bases, and 1 base separated the two germline ends. The V gene's germline CDR1 is SGHNT and CDR2 YYREEE (reference sequence). This CDR3 is built from 11 residues. Complete variable domain (other parts from reference TRBV5-4 and TRBJ2-3): ETGVTQSPTHLIKTRGQQVTLRCSSQSGHNTVSWYQQALGQGPQFIFQYYREEENGRGNFPPRFSGLQFPNYSSELNVNALELDDSALYLCASSLVDTQYFGPGTRLTVL.

The chain combines TRBV25-1 with TRBJ2-3, with no clear D. Germline V CDR1 and CDR2: MGHDK, SYGVNS. This CDR3 is 11 amino acids long. V was trimmed by 4 bases and J by 7 bases, leaving 6 bases between them. The CDR3 here is CASSAANTQYF. In nucleotides, the CDR3 is TGTGCCAGCAGTGCGGCCAATACGCAGTATTTT.

The rearrangement links TRBV18 to TRBJ1-2; D is uncertain. The V and J ends lost 2 bases and 2 bases respectively, with 12 bases between them. Germline V gene data show CDR1 as KGHSH and CDR2 as LQKENI. CDR3 size: 15 residues. CDR3 DNA sequence: TGTGCCAGCTCACCAGAAGGGATTCGGAACTATGGCTACACCTTC. Translation gives CASSPEGIRNYGYTF.

The rearrangement joins TRBV19 to TRBJ2-7; D gene ambiguous. Germline-derived CDR1 and CDR2 are LNHDA and SQIVND (reference sequence). The CDR3 is 15 amino acids. V lost 7 bases and J 0 bases, leaving 16 bases between the germline ends. The chain's CDR3 is CASTPSGGSSYEQYF. The DNA for the CDR3 is TGTGCCAGTACCCCGTCGGGCGGAAGCTCCTACGAGCAGTACTTC.

This clone occurred once. This chain connects TRBV5-1 to TRBJ2-5; 8 bases fit TRBD1. V lost 3 bases, J lost 2 bases, and 6 bases stayed unmatched. CDR3 length equals 15 residues. CDR1 is SGHRS, CDR2 YFSETQ, per germline. For the CDR3, the DNA is TGCGCCAGCAGCTCCGGGACAGGACCTCAAGAGACCCAGTACTTC. It codes for CASSSGTGPQETQYF.

This clone was seen a handful of times. The V call is TRBV18, the J call TRBJ2-1, with D possibly being TRBD1 or TRBD2 (5 bases each). The germline V and J ends were trimmed by 5 bases and 5 bases, with 19 bases remaining between them. This CDR3 is 16 amino acids long. Germline values: CDR1 KGHSH, CDR2 LQKENI. The CDR3 DNA reads TGTGCCAGCTCAAACCAGGGAGACTACCTCAACAATGAGCAGTTCTTC. Translating gives CASSNQGDYLNNEQFF.

The J gene is TRBJ2-1, the V gene TRBV2; D not resolved. V lost 6 bases and J lost 6, with 6 bases in between. The CDR3 totals 11 residues. Germline-derived CDR1 and CDR2 are SNHLY and FYNNEI. Here the CDR3 reads CASRRRNEQFF. The CDR3 nucleotides read TGTGCCAGCAGGAGACGCAATGAGCAGTTCTTC.

The chain recombines TRBV5-1 with TRBJ1-2, with TRBD1 matching over 9 bases. The ends lost 4 bases at V and 3 bases at J; junction bases unmatched: 1. This CDR3 spans 13 amino acids. The germline V gene encodes CDR1 SGHRS and CDR2 YFSETQ. This chain's CDR3 is CASSRTGDYGYTF. The CDR3 DNA is TGCGCCAGCAGCAGGACAGGGGACTATGGCTACACCTTC.